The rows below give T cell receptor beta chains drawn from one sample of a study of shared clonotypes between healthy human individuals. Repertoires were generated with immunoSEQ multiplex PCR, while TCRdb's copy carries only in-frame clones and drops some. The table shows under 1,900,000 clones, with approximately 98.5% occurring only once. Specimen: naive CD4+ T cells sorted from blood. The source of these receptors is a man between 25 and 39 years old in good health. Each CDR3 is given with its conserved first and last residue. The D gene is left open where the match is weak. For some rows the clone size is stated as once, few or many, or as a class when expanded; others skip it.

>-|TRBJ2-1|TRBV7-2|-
CASRGPQRGGTSYNEQFF
TGTGCCAGCAGAGGGCCCCAGCGTGGGGGGACCTCCTACAATGAGCAGTTCTTC
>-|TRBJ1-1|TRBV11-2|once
CASSPQLGGNTEAFF
TGTGCCAGCAGCCCGCAACTAGGGGGGAACACTGAAGCTTTCTTT
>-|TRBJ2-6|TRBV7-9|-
CASSLATPGANVLTF
TGTGCCAGCAGCTTAGCCACTCCCGGGGCCAACGTCCTGACTTTC
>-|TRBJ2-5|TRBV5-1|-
CASSSTGNQETQYF
TGCGCCAGCAGCTCAACAGGGAACCAAGAGACCCAGTACTTC
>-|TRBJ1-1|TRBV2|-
CASREEGAREAFF
TGTGCCAGCAGGGAAGAAGGGGCACGTGAAGCTTTCTTT
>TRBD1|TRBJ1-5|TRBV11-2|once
CASSADREVQPQHF
TGTGCCAGCAGCGCGGACAGGGAAGTTCAGCCCCAGCATTTT
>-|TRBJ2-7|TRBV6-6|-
CASSYTGSTYEQYF
TGTGCCAGCAGTTACACCGGGAGTACGTACGAGCAGTACTTC
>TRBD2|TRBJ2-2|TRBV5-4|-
CASSFGLAGNTGELFF
TGTGCCAGCAGCTTTGGGCTAGCGGGCAACACCGGGGAGCTGTTTTTT
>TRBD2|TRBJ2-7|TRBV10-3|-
CAITPRLAGELEQYF
TGTGCCATCACCCCGAGACTAGCGGGAGAACTCGAGCAGTACTTC
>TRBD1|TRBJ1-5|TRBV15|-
CATSKRDRGRNQPQHF
TGTGCCACCAGCAAAAGGGACAGGGGAAGAAATCAGCCCCAGCATTTT
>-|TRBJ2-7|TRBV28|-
CASSLYPSAPSYEQYF
TGTGCCAGCAGTTTATACCCTAGCGCTCCATCCTACGAGCAGTACTTC
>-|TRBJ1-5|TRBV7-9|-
CASSLSSQPQHF
TGTGCCAGCAGCTTAAGTAGTCAGCCCCAGCATTTT
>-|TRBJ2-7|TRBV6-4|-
CASRERPTRTYEQYF
TGTGCCAGCAGAGAAAGACCCACTAGGACCTACGAGCAGTACTTC
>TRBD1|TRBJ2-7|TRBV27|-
CASRALDRAGEQYF
TGTGCCAGCAGGGCTTTGGACAGGGCGGGAGAGCAGTACTTC
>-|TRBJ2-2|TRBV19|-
CASSIRGNTGELFF
TGTGCCAGTAGTATCCGGGGGAACACCGGGGAGCTGTTTTTT
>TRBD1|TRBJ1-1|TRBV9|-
CASSVGDRGSRNTEAFF
TGTGCCAGCAGCGTAGGGGACAGGGGTAGCAGGAACACTGAAGCTTTCTTT
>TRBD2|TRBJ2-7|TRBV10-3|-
CAISRGASGRGGGYEQYF
TGTGCCATCAGTCGCGGGGCTAGCGGGAGGGGAGGGGGCTACGAGCAGTACTTC
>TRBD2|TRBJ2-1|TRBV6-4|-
CASSGLAGGYEQFF
TGTGCCAGCAGCGGACTAGCGGGAGGGTACGAGCAGTTCTTC
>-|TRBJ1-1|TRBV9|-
CASSVGAGVATEAFF
TGTGCCAGCAGCGTAGGGGCAGGGGTGGCCACTGAAGCTTTCTTT
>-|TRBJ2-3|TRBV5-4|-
CASSPSFTDTQYF
TGTGCCAGCAGTCCATCCTTCACAGATACGCAGTATTTT
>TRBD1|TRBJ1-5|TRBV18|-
CASSLGTGGNQPQHF
TGTGCCAGCTCGCTCGGGACAGGGGGGAATCAGCCCCAGCATTTT
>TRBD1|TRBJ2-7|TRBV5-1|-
CASSLGTGPYEQYF
TGCGCCAGCAGCTTAGGGACAGGACCCTACGAGCAGTACTTC
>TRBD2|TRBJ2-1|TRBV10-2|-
CASSGSAYNEQFF
TGCGCCAGTAGCGGGAGCGCCTACAATGAGCAGTTCTTC
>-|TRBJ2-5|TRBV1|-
CTSSHFREGGETQYF
TGCACCAGCAGCCACTTCAGGGAGGGAGGTGAGACCCAGTACTTC
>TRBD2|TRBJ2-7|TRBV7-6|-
CASSPNSGRADEQYF
TGTGCCAGCAGCCCCAATAGCGGGAGGGCGGACGAGCAGTACTTC
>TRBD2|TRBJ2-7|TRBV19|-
CASSLTSGSQNEQYF
TGTGCCAGTAGTTTGACTAGCGGGAGTCAGAACGAGCAGTACTTC
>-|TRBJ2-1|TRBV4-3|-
CASSQTNSWLWGPFTNEQFF
TGCGCCAGCAGCCAGACGAACAGTTGGCTGTGGGGGCCATTTACAAATGAGCAGTTCTTC
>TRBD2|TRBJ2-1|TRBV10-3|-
CAISVVLAGNNEQFF
TGTGCCATCAGTGTCGTACTAGCGGGGAACAATGAGCAGTTCTTC
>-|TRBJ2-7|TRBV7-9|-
CASSLSSGIKSYEQYF
TGTGCCAGCAGCTTAAGTTCAGGGATCAAATCCTACGAGCAGTACTTC
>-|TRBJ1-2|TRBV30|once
CASSLDGYTF
TGTGCCTCCTCACTGGATGGCTACACCTTC
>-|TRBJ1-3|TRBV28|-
CASSTPETNSGNTIYF
TGTGCCAGCAGTACTCCTGAGACAAACTCTGGAAACACCATATATTTT
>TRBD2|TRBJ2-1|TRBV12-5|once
CASGQVNSGSYYNEQFF
TGTGCTAGTGGTCAGGTAAATAGCGGGAGCTACTACAATGAGCAGTTCTTC
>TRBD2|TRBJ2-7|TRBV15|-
CATSKGTSGLSSYEQYF
TGTGCCACCAGCAAGGGGACTAGCGGGTTAAGCTCCTACGAGCAGTACTTC
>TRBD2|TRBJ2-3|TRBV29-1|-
CSATRGRADTQYF
TGCAGCGCAACCCGGGGGAGGGCAGATACGCAGTATTTT
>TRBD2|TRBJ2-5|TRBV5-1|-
CASSHRLAGEETQYF
TGCGCCAGCAGCCACCGACTAGCGGGAGAGGAGACCCAGTACTTC
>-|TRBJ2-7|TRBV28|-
CASSSPATTGPVGEQYF
TGTGCCAGCAGTTCCCCCGCAACGACAGGTCCCGTGGGTGAGCAGTACTTC
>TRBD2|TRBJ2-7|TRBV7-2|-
CASSLDRGAYEQYF
TGTGCCAGCAGCTTAGATCGGGGGGCCTACGAGCAGTACTTC
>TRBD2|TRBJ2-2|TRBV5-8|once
CASSLVGRAQTSGELFF
TGTGCCAGCAGCTTGGTCGGGAGGGCCCAAACGAGCGGGGAGCTGTTTTTT
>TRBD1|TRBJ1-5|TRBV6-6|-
CASSLTGGGEQPQHF
TGTGCCAGCAGTCTCACAGGGGGAGGCGAGCAGCCCCAGCATTTT
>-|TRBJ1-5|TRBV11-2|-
CASSPQGSNQPQHF
TGTGCCAGCAGCCCACAGGGTAGCAATCAGCCCCAGCATTTT
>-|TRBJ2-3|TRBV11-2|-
CASSLPHLRDTQYF
TGTGCCAGCAGCTTGCCCCATTTGAGGGATACGCAGTATTTT
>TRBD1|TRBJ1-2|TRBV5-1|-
CASSLAGQGSYGYTF
TGCGCCAGCAGCTTGGCGGGACAGGGTTCCTATGGCTACACCTTC
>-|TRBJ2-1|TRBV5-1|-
CASSLEGTLHYNEQFF
TGCGCCAGCAGCTTGGAGGGGACCCTTCACTACAATGAGCAGTTCTTC
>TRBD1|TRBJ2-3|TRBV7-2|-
CASSLYTGGTDTQYF
TGTGCCAGCAGCTTATATACAGGGGGCACAGATACGCAGTATTTT
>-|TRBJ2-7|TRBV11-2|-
CASSTYLDFSYEQYF
TGTGCCAGCAGCACCTACTTGGACTTCTCCTACGAGCAGTACTTC
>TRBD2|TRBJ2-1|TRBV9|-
CASSVGSSGSTEQFF
TGTGCCAGCAGCGTAGGTTCTAGCGGGAGCACTGAGCAGTTCTTC
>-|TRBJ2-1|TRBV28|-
CASNQGNEQFF
TGTGCCTCGAATCAGGGAAATGAGCAGTTCTTC
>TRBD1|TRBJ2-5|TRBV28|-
CASTRGQGVGTTQYF
TGTGCCAGCACCCGAGGACAGGGGGTGGGAACGACCCAGTACTTC
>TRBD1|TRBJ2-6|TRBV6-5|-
CASSYSGTAGANVLTF
TGTGCCAGCAGTTACTCGGGGACAGCTGGGGCCAACGTCCTGACTTTC
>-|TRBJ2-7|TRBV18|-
CASSPRSYEQYF
TGTGCCAGCTCACCCCGCTCCTACGAGCAGTACTTC
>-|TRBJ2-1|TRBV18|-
CASSPMGKGLGDEQFF
TGTGCCAGCTCACCTATGGGGAAGGGGCTCGGGGATGAGCAGTTCTTC
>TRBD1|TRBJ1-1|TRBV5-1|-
CASSRTGTGMPEAFF
TGCGCCAGCAGCCGTACCGGGACAGGGATGCCTGAAGCTTTCTTT
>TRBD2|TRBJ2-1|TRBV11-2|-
CASRASLASGIYNEQFF
TGTGCCAGCAGGGCCTCGCTGGCTAGCGGGATCTACAATGAGCAGTTCTTC
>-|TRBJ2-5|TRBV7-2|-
CASSFGTSWGETQYF
TGTGCCAGCAGCTTCGGGACTTCCTGGGGTGAGACCCAGTACTTC
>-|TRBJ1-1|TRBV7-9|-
CASSPRYTEAFF
TGTGCCAGCAGCCCCCGGTACACTGAAGCTTTCTTT